The T cell receptor beta chain under discussion was sequenced for a study of blood T cell repertoires in COVID-19. Measured with immunoSEQ multiplex PCR; TCRdb has only the in-frame clones, and not every one. The repertoire holds some 400,000 clones, approximately 80% seen once, with 0.85% to 1.3% in the top ten. Sequencing used peripheral blood. The sequence was obtained from a human donor with acute or convalescent COVID-19. The donor label of this sample is uncertain.

The CDR3 coding sequence is TGTGCCAGTAGTCCGGGACAGGGTGCCCTTCGTCCGTACGAGCAGTACTTC. Translating it yields CASSPGQGALRPYEQYF. The chain carries TRBV19 and TRBJ2-7; 9 positions match TRBD1. The CDR3 covers 17 residues. From germline, CDR1 is LNHDA and CDR2 SQIVND (reference sequence). V was clipped by 5 bases and J by 4 bases; unmatched bases: 15.